This passage covers 16 T cell receptor beta chains from one sample sequenced in a study of cytomegalovirus exposure and HLA in healthy donors. The PCR employed 60 Vbeta primers together with 13 Jbeta primers. The table came from immunoSEQ multiplex PCR; TCRdb's copy has only in-frame clones and leaves some out. The table includes more than 95,000 clones, about 75% detected once. Sequences were obtained from PBMCs. The receptors were sampled from a man in his 60s in good health and CMV-seropositive.

V usage is TRBV10-3 and J usage is TRBJ1-5, with unresolved D. The V end lost 7 bases, the J end lost 5 bases, and 12 bases lay between the germline ends. Germline lookup yields CDR1 ENHRY and CDR2 SYGVKD. The CDR3 consists of 13 residues. In nucleotides, the CDR3 is TGTGCCATCACTTGGCAGCTAGATCAGCCCCAGCATTTT. As protein: CAITWQLDQPQHF.

The rearrangement joins TRBV5-4 to TRBJ1-6; 9 bases are shared with TRBD1. This CDR3 has 15 amino acids. J lost 7 bases, V lost 5 bases, and 7 bases had no gene match. Germline V lookup: CDR1 SGHNT, CDR2 YYREEE (reference sequence). For the CDR3, the DNA is TGTGCCAGCAGTCCCCGGACAGGGGAAAATTCACCCCTCCACTTT. This encodes CASSPRTGENSPLHF. Combining the CDR3 with reference TRBV5-4 and TRBJ1-6 gives the whole variable domain ETGVTQSPTHLIKTRGQQVTLRCSSQSGHNTVSWYQQALGQGPQFIFQYYREEENGRGNFPPRFSGLQFPNYSSELNVNALELDDSALYLCASSPRTGENSPLHFGNGTRLTVT.

The chain links TRBV5-1 to TRBJ2-7; the match to TRBD1 covers 8 bases. Unmatched junction bases numbered 2, after V lost 0 bases and J lost 0 bases. The CDR3 is 15 amino acids. Germline V gene data show CDR1 as SGHRS and CDR2 as YFSETQ. Here the CDR3 DNA reads TGCGCCAGCAGCTTGGTAACAGGGGGCTCCTACGAGCAGTACTTC. Translation gives CASSLVTGGSYEQYF.

The chain carries TRBV28 and TRBJ2-5; D remains unclear. The tail of the sequence fits TRBJ2-7 better, so the J call may be wrong. The CDR3 is 13 residues long. Germline CDR1 is MDHEN and CDR2 is SYDVKM. The chain's CDR3 is CASRADKFYEQYF. In DNA form, the CDR3 reads TGTGCCAGCAGAGCAGACAAGTTCTACGAGCAGTACTTC.

The chain employs TRBV27 and TRBJ1-6; tentative D call: TRBD1 (5 bases). Germline CDR1 reads MNHEY; CDR2 reads SMNVEV (reference sequence). This CDR3 contains 15 residues. Trimming took 6 bases from V and 3 from J, leaving 12 bases between them. The CDR3 loop is CASSLDSNYNSPLHF. CDR3 coding DNA: TGTGCCAGCAGCCTAGACAGCAACTATAATTCACCCCTCCACTTT.

This clone has a single count. The chain is built from TRBV19 and TRBJ2-5, with 10 bases aligning to TRBD2. Germline V gene lookup returns CDR1 LNHDA and CDR2 SQIVND (reference sequence). This CDR3 region has 14 residues. Germline trimming cut 10 bases from V and 5 bases from J; bases unmatched to any gene: 10. The CDR3 DNA sequence: TGTGCCACCTGGAGCGGGGGGGCCTGGGAGACCCAGTACTTC. As protein: CATWSGGAWETQYF.

The V and J genes are TRBV28 and TRBJ2-2; TRBD1 matches at 11 bases. The germline gives CDR1 MDHEN, CDR2 SYDVKM. V dropped 5 bases and J dropped 4; count of bases not matched to a gene: 6. The CDR3 contains 16 residues. The CDR3 region has the DNA TGTGCCAGCAGTCCCTCCGGGACAGGGGGCACCGGGGAGCTGTTTTTT. Protein product: CASSPSGTGGTGELFF.

The chain has TRBV10-1 and TRBJ2-2, with 7 bases identical to TRBD1. The CDR3 is 15 residues long. Germline-derived CDR1 and CDR2 are WNHNN and SYGVQD (reference sequence). With 6 bases clipped from V and 0 bases from J, the junction kept 4 bases outside the gene matches. CDR3 sequence (DNA): TGCGCCAGCAGCACCGGGACAGCGAACACCGGGGAGCTGTTTTTT. It yields the protein CASSTGTANTGELFF.

The chain carries TRBV6-1 and TRBJ1-1; D remains unclear. The germline gives CDR1 MNHNS, CDR2 SASEGT. This CDR3 has 15 residues. V lost 5 bases, J lost 5 bases, and 18 bases lay in between. CDR3 bases: TGTGCCAGCAGTCAAGGGCCGGGGAGGGTGACTGAAGCTTTCTTT. Its translation: CASSQGPGRVTEAFF.

This chain links TRBV6-1 with TRBJ1-2, with D tentatively TRBD1 (5 bases). This CDR3 comprises 13 residues. The ends were cut back, 6 bases at V and 5 bases at J, with 13 bases in the middle. Germline V gene sequence: CDR1 MNHNS, CDR2 SASEGT. This CDR3 reads CASRDMGGYGYTF. CDR3 bases: TGTGCCAGCAGGGACATGGGGGGGTATGGCTACACCTTC.

The rearrangement joins TRBV5-1 to TRBJ2-1; the match to TRBD2 covers 12 bases. CDR3 length: 17 residues. Germline assignment: CDR1 SGHRS and CDR2 YFSETQ. V dropped 1 base and J dropped 0; count of bases not matched to a gene: 2. Written as DNA, the CDR3 is TGCGCCAGCAGCTTGCGGACTAGCGGGGACTCCTACAATGAGCAGTTCTTC. This codes for CASSLRTSGDSYNEQFF. Drawing the rest from reference TRBV5-1 and TRBJ2-1, the complete variable domain is KAGVTQTPRYLIKTRGQQVTLSCSPISGHRSVSWYQQTPGQGLQFLFEYFSETQRNKGNFPGRFSGRQFSNSRSEMNVSTLELGDSALYLCASSLRTSGDSYNEQFFGPGTRLTVL.

CDR3 in DNA: TGTGCCACCGGGAGGGGGGCAGGTTACGAGCAGTACTTC. Protein product: CATGRGAGYEQYF. The chain couples TRBV6-1 to TRBJ2-7; 8 bases fit TRBD2. In germline, CDR1 is MNHNS, CDR2 SASEGT. V shed 10 bases, J shed 4 bases, and the junction held 9 bases outside the gene matches. The length of the CDR3 is 13 residues.

The V call is TRBV2, the J call TRBJ1-1; TRBD1 might be the D (5 bases). Germline V gene data show CDR1 as SNHLY and CDR2 as FYNNEI. This CDR3 spans 14 amino acids. Trimming shortened V by 5 bases and J by 0 bases, and 10 bases separated the two germline ends. CDR3 DNA: TGTGCCAGCAGTAAACAGGCCATGAACACTGAAGCTTTCTTT. Protein: CASSKQAMNTEAFF.

The rearrangement joins TRBV2 to TRBJ2-1, with a possible D match to TRBD1 (5 bases). Per the germline V gene, CDR1 is SNHLY and CDR2 is FYNNEI. The CDR3 runs 15 residues. V was trimmed by 2 bases and J by 3 bases, leaving 11 bases between them. Here the CDR3 reads CASSEIRVVYNEQFF. Written as DNA, the CDR3 is TGTGCCAGCAGTGAAATCAGGGTCGTCTACAATGAGCAGTTCTTC.

On this clone: Sequence at one end of the junction differs from germline and may be a read error. V and J are TRBV6-4 and TRBJ1-2, with D perhaps TRBD1 (6 bases). The germline gives CDR1 MRHNA, CDR2 SNTAGT. The CDR3 sequence is 13 residues long. CDR3 sequence: CASSDSRLGAKAF. The CDR3 region has the DNA TGTGCCAGCAGTGACTCTCGTCTGGGGGCTAAGGCCTTC.

The gene calls are TRBV11-3 and TRBJ2-3, with D possibly matching TRBD2 (5 bases). Trimming took 0 bases from V and 1 from J, leaving 8 bases between them. Germline CDR1 SGHNT, CDR2 YENEEA. This CDR3 spans 15 amino acids. Written as DNA, the CDR3 is TGTGCCAGCAGCTTAGATACCGGGGGCACAGATACGCAGTATTTT. Protein: CASSLDTGGTDTQYF.